The clone carrying this T cell receptor (beta chain) was seen repeatedly, ten times or more. A junction boundary mismatches the germline segment, possibly from a read error. The data are from a study of identical twins. This CDR3 comprises 17 residues. Germline assignment: CDR1 SGHRS and CDR2 YFSETQ. Template switching, a step in the protocol, added a universal primer site, and cDNA carried unique molecular identifiers. MiXCR was run by TCRdb on the 5' RACE reads, yielding one entry per CDR3 protein. The data contain 500,000 to 650,000 distinct CDR3 sequences, roughly 7.2% of them seen just once; the ten biggest clones take up 1.6%. These sequences were also reported in another study, on yellow fever vaccine responses in identical twins.

The sequencing input was PBMCs. The TCR originated in a woman under 30 in good health. The chain has TRBV5-1 and TRBJ2-5, with 7 positions matching TRBD2. CDR3 amino acids: CASSLFETAGTQQTQYF. CDR3 sequence (DNA): TGCGCCAGCAGCTTGTTCGAAACAGCGGGAACCCAACAGACCCAGTACTTC.